This T cell receptor (beta chain) derives from a study of blood T cell repertoires in COVID-19. Study details: From the United States, Italy and Spain came samples of acute and convalescent COVID-19.

The CDR3 runs to 15 residues. V shed 0 bases, J shed 9 bases, and the junction held 4 bases outside the gene matches. The V gene's germline CDR1 is MNHEY and CDR2 SMNVEV (reference sequence). The authors' processing: How many nucleated cells were present was estimated from reference gene primer amplification. Sequenced by immunoSEQ multiplex PCR; TCRdb stores in-frame clones only, minus some. The V and J calls and the clone size are those of that table, but D and trimming were determined from the DNA. The table lists under 300,000 clones, roughly 80% of them singletons. Sequencing input: peripheral blood. This chain joins TRBV27 and TRBJ2-1, with 11 bases identical to TRBD1. The receptor's source is a woman aged 50 to 65 who had recovered from COVID-19. CDR3 protein: CASSLSGTGGGEQFF. In DNA form, the CDR3 reads TGTGCCAGCAGTTTATCGGGGACAGGGGGTGGTGAGCAGTTCTTC.